This T cell receptor (beta chain) was identified in a study of cytomegalovirus exposure and HLA in healthy donors. Study in general: The study's early data release held roughly 90 million unique TCRs from HLA-typed donors. Genetic ancestry analysis placed 81% of the 300 to 400 donors that were genotyped in the Caucasian-associated cluster.

General study points: Later analysis indicated greater clonal expansion among HLA-associated TCR beta chains than among equally common other chains. In an earlier analysis, about 87% or about 30%: the productive usage of most TCR beta V segments.

The primer mix had 60 Vbeta and 13 Jbeta primers. Generated by immunoSEQ multiplex PCR, the TCRdb table keeps only in-frame clones and is missing some. The sample holds 150,000 to 200,000 clones; more than 80% are singletons and the top ten take approximately 2.4%. The CDR3 is made up of 13 amino acids. In germline, CDR1 is SNHLY, CDR2 FYNNEI. V shed 5 bases and J 4 bases; nucleotides not matched to a gene: 4. On this clone: Its antigen is unidentified.

What was sequenced was PBMCs. This TCR came from a woman aged 45-59 years in good health and CMV-seropositive. The V call is TRBV2, the J call TRBJ2-7, with 8 positions matching TRBD1. CDR3 nucleotide sequence: TGTGCCAGCAGTCGGACAGGGAATTACGAGCAGTACTTC. Translation gives CASSRTGNYEQYF.